One and the same sample provided the 2 T cell receptor beta chains below, sequenced in a study of blood T cell repertoires in COVID-19. Here immunoSEQ multiplex PCR was the method, and the copy in TCRdb shows in-frame clones only, minus some. The sample holds some 63,000 clones, over 75% seen once. Source material: peripheral blood. Every receptor here comes from a human donor in a cohort sampled during active COVID-19.

The chain uses TRBV9 and TRBJ2-1; 9 bases agree with TRBD2. Germline trimming cut 0 bases from V and 4 bases from J; bases unmatched to any gene: 11. Germline V gene data show CDR1 as SGDLS and CDR2 as YYNGEE. The CDR3 has 18 residues. The CDR3 loop reads CASSVGYGGSGGYNEQFF. Here the CDR3 DNA reads TGTGCCAGCAGCGTAGGTTACGGGGGGAGCGGGGGGTACAATGAGCAGTTCTTC.

The V and J genes are TRBV19 and TRBJ2-1; D is perhaps TRBD2 (5 bases). Germline V lookup: CDR1 LNHDA, CDR2 SQIVND (reference sequence). This CDR3 comprises 15 residues. The ends were cut back, 2 bases at V and 5 bases at J, with 13 bases in the middle. CDR3 sequence reads: CASSINSRENNEQFF. As DNA, the CDR3 is TGTGCCAGTAGTATAAATTCAAGGGAGAACAATGAGCAGTTCTTC.